The clone carrying this TCR beta chain has at least ten counts. Its antigen is not known. Genomic DNA, the template, was used for profiling of the TCR beta VDJ and CDR3. TCRdb reprocessed the reads via MiXCR and lists one record per CDR3 protein. The table records hundreds of thousands of distinct CDR3 sequences, about two thirds of them present only once. The data were taken from a study of CD8+CD57+ T cells in acquired aplastic anemia. Study summary: Healthy donors had, on average, around 9.9 million reads for their CD4+ cells. Points from the study as a whole: Sharing between patients and controls was observed for twenty-nine CD8+ CDR3 sequences.

The germline V gene has CDR1 SNHLY and CDR2 FYNNEI. The ends were cut back, 7 bases at V and 5 bases at J, with 12 bases in the middle. This CDR3 is built from 14 residues. The chain employs TRBV2 and TRBJ1-6; D remains unclear. The receptor comes from a human donor in good health, serving as a control. The sequencing sample was made of sorted CD4+, CD8+, or CD8+CD57+ T cells (not recorded which) from PBMCs. CDR3 nucleotide sequence: TGTGCCAGCACGTGGGATCCGAATAATTCACCCCTCCACTTT. This codes for CASTWDPNNSPLHF. Variable domain in full (rest from reference TRBV2 and TRBJ1-6): EPEVTQTPSHQVTQMGQEVILRCVPISNHLYFYWYRQILGQKVEFLVSFYNNEISEKSEIFDDQFSVERPDGSNFTLKIRSTKLEDSAMYFCASTWDPNNSPLHFGNGTRLTVT.